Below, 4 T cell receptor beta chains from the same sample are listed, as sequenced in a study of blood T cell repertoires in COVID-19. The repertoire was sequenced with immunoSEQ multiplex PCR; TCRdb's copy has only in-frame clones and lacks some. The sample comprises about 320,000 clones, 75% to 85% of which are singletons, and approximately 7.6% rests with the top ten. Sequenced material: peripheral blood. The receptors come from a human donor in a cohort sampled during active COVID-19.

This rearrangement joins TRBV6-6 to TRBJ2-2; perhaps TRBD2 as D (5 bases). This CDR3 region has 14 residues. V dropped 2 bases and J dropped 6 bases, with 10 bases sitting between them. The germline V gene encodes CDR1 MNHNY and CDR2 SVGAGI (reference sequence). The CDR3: CASSYGGSPGELFF. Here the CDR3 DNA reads TGTGCCAGCAGTTACGGAGGCAGCCCCGGGGAGCTGTTTTTT.

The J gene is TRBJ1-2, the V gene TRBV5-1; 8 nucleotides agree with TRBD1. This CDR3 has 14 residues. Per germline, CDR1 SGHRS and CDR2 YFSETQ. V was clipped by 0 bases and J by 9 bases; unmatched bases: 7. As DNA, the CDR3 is TGCGCCAGCAGCTTGGGAGGACAGGGCCGCCGCTACACCTTC. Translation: CASSLGGQGRRYTF.

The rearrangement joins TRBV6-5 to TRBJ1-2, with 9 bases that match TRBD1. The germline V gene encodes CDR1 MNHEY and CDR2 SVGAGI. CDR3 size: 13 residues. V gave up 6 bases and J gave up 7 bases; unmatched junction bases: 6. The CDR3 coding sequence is TGTGCCAGCAGGACAGGGGGAGTGTTTGGCTACACCTTC. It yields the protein CASRTGGVFGYTF.

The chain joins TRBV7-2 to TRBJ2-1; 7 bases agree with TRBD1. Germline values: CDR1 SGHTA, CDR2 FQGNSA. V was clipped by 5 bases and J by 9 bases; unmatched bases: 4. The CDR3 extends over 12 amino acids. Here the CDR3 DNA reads TGTGCCAGCAGCCTCGACAGGGTTGAGCAGTTCTTC. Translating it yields CASSLDRVEQFF.